This T cell receptor (beta chain) came from a study of regulatory T cells. Patients aged 2 to 39 years had fewer naive and more memory CD4+ and CD8+ T cells. Overall study results and limits: In CD3G-deficient patients, conventional CD4+ T cells were enriched for hydrophobic CDR3 residues at positions 6 and 7.

Primers: 52 TRBV forward and 13 TRBJ reverse. Some clones are missing from TCRdb's copy, which holds only in-frame ones; the method was immunoSEQ multiplex PCR. The table shows over 35,000 clones, with around 89% occurring only once. This CDR3 has 14 residues. The V and J ends lost 5 bases and 6 bases, in that order; junction bases with no gene match: 6. Germline CDR1 reads SGHVS; CDR2 reads FQNEAQ. Turning to this clone: Its antigen remains unidentified.

This TCR was sampled from a young adult with CD3G deficiency. The chain combines TRBV7-8 with TRBJ2-3, with TRBD2 identical over 9 bases. The sample comprised conventional CD4+ T cells sorted from blood. The CDR3 loop reads CASSPRTSVDTQYF. The CDR3 nucleotides read TGTGCCAGCAGCCCTCGGACTAGCGTGGATACGCAGTATTTT.